This T cell receptor (beta chain) was sequenced in a study of human T cells and chemical hapten exposure. This clonotype was detected many times. The target antigen is unknown. TCRdb analysed the RACE reads with MiXCR anew, one entry per CDR3 protein. The repertoire holds about 380,000 distinct CDR3 sequences, with around 5.5% as singletons. Points from the study as a whole: Controls formed significantly fewer large CDR3 similarity clusters than expanded TCRs did.

Specified time point: pre-sensitization, week 0. Treatment denoted: therapeutic diphenylcyclopropenone sensitization with weekly scalp DPC. Between the trimmed V and J ends, which lost 5 bases and 4 bases, there was a span of 14 bases. The CDR3 extends over 14 amino acids. The rearrangement joins TRBV12-3 or TRBV12-4 to TRBJ1-2; the D gene is possibly TRBD1 (5 bases). The receptor comes from a woman aged 45-59 years with alopecia areata. Some clones in this sample may be carry-over from other donors' samples. The sample here was whole blood, taken in connection with sensitization to the hapten diphenylcyclopropenone (DPC). Here the CDR3 reads CASSPQGAPYGYTF. For the CDR3, the DNA is TGTGCCAGCAGTCCACAAGGGGCTCCCTATGGCTACACCTTC.